The clone carrying this T cell receptor beta chain was observed a few times. This entry belongs to a study of human T cells and chemical hapten exposure. Turning to the study itself: Patch tests put 0.01% DPC on the upper back, and the results were checked at 6 days.

Each cDNA molecule in the library carried unique molecular identifiers. TCRdb re-analysed the RACE reads in MiXCR, keeping a single row per CDR3 protein. The repertoire holds under 450,000 distinct CDR3 sequences, with just under 6.5% as singletons. Time point noted: patch test 2, 6 weeks after DPC sensitization. Treatment indicated: therapeutic diphenylcyclopropenone sensitization with weekly scalp DPC. Blood sampling preceded each patch test application. Donation of samples came from alopecia patients who were 18 to 70 years old and suitable for DPC. Sequences were derived from whole blood, sampled in connection with sensitization to the hapten diphenylcyclopropenone (DPC). This receptor was identified in a woman aged 18 to 35 with alopecia areata. Some clones in this sample may be carry-over from other donors' samples.

This CDR3 is CSGRQGYEQYF. The CDR3 nucleotides are TGCAGTGGGCGGCAGGGCTACGAGCAGTACTTC. The rearrangement joins TRBV20-1 to TRBJ2-7; TRBD1 might be the D (5 bases). Trimming removed 7 bases from V and 3 bases from J, with 10 bases in between. Germline values: CDR1 DFQATT, CDR2 SNEGSKA (reference sequence). The CDR3 extends over 11 amino acids.